These 21 T cell receptor beta chains share one sample of origin, sequenced in a study of human versus mouse CDR3 diversity and MHC coevolution. Sequencing used immunoSEQ multiplex PCR; TCRdb keeps in-frame clones, though not all of them. Seen here are around 74,000 clones, roughly 92% observed once, and the top ten hold less than 0.16%. Sequenced material: naive CD4+ T cells from blood. Indicated subset: CD45RO-negative CD62L-positive naive CD4 T cells. These receptors were taken from a person aged 30-69 years in good health.

V and J are TRBV27 and TRBJ1-6, with TRBD1 matching 9 bases. V was pared by 6 bases and J by 8 bases, with 5 bases of the junction left unmatched. The CDR3 consists of 14 residues. CDR1 is MNHEY and CDR2 is SMNVEV in the germline V gene (reference sequence). The CDR3 nucleotides are TGTGCCAGCAGAGACGGGACAGGGCATTCACCCCTCCACTTT. Protein sequence: CASRDGTGHSPLHF.

The V and J genes are TRBV18 and TRBJ1-2; D call uncertain. CDR3 length: 15 residues. CDR1 KGHSH and CDR2 LQKENI come from the germline V gene. Between the trimmed V and J ends, which lost 2 bases and 1 base, there was a span of 11 bases. The CDR3 nucleotides read TGTGCCAGCTCACCAAATACAGCCAATAACTATGGCTACACCTTC. Translating it yields CASSPNTANNYGYTF.

The chain employs TRBV19 and TRBJ1-2; possibly TRBD1 for D (5 bases). V was trimmed by 5 bases and J by 3 bases, leaving 34 bases between them. Germline lookup yields CDR1 LNHDA and CDR2 SQIVND (reference sequence). This CDR3 is built from 21 residues. In DNA, the CDR3 is TGTGCCAGTAGTCCAGGACCCGTGGAGGGAAAATTTTGGGGGAAGGACTATGGCTACACCTTC. Protein product: CASSPGPVEGKFWGKDYGYTF.

The V call is TRBV5-1, the J call TRBJ2-5, with a possible D match to TRBD2 (5 bases). The J call may be in error: the DNA end matches TRBJ2-7 better. The CDR3 length is 15 residues. The germline CDR1 and CDR2 sequences are SGHRS and YFSETQ. The CDR3 coding sequence is TGCGCCAGCAGCTTGCAAGTGGACTGGACCTACGAGCAGTACTTC. Translation: CASSLQVDWTYEQYF.

This clone was seen a single time. This chain joins TRBV11-2 and TRBJ2-5; D possibly corresponds to TRBD2 (6 bases). V dropped 3 bases and J dropped 2 bases, with 16 bases sitting between them. CDR1 is SGHAT and CDR2 is FQNNGV in the germline V gene. The CDR3 loop spans 16 amino acids. The CDR3 DNA is TGTGCCAGCAGCTTCATGGGGACTTGGGATCAAGAGACCCAGTACTTC. Protein: CASSFMGTWDQETQYF.

This chain joins TRBV5-1 and TRBJ2-5; D gene unclear. This CDR3 region has 11 residues. Germline V lookup: CDR1 SGHRS, CDR2 YFSETQ. V dropped 2 bases and J dropped 5 bases, with 4 bases sitting between them. CDR3 nucleotide sequence: TGCGCCAGCAGCTTCCGGGAGACCCAGTACTTC. Translated, it gives CASSFRETQYF.

This chain joins TRBV2 and TRBJ1-4; 8 bases map to TRBD1. The CDR3 covers 18 residues. V dropped 0 bases and J dropped 4; count of bases not matched to a gene: 10. Germline CDR1 SNHLY, CDR2 FYNNEI. Here the CDR3 DNA reads TGTGCCAGCAGTGAAGCGCTTCTAGGGACAGGCGGTAATGAAAAACTGTTTTTT. It specifies CASSEALLGTGGNEKLFF. Variable domain in full (rest from reference TRBV2 and TRBJ1-4): EPEVTQTPSHQVTQMGQEVILRCVPISNHLYFYWYRQILGQKVEFLVSFYNNEISEKSEIFDDQFSVERPDGSNFTLKIRSTKLEDSAMYFCASSEALLGTGGNEKLFFGSGTQLSVL.

A word on this clone: The sample carries other DNA sequences with the same CDR3. The rearrangement uses TRBV18 and TRBJ2-1, with D unresolved. Germline CDR1 KGHSH, CDR2 LQKENI. Trimming cost V 3 bases and J 3 bases, with 12 bases left between them. The CDR3 covers 15 residues. The CDR3 reads CASSPSYRNYNEQFF. CDR3 coding DNA: TGTGCCAGCTCACCTTCTTATAGAAACTACAATGAGCAGTTCTTC.

The chain links TRBV7-9 to TRBJ1-1; no clear D gene. Trimming pared 5 bases from V and 10 bases from J, leaving 11 bases between. CDR1 SEHNR and CDR2 FQNEAQ come from the germline V gene (reference sequence). This CDR3 has 11 residues. CDR3 sequence reads: CASSTQPGAFF. The CDR3 bases are TGTGCCAGCAGCACGCAACCCGGAGCTTTCTTT.

The J gene is TRBJ1-1, the V gene TRBV4-1; 7 bases agree with TRBD1. V lost 2 bases, J lost 0 bases, and 6 bases stayed unmatched. This CDR3 has 16 amino acids. Germline V gene sequence: CDR1 MGHRA, CDR2 YSYEKL. The CDR3 region is CASSQPSGQLNTEAFF. The DNA of the CDR3 is TGCGCCAGCAGCCAACCATCGGGACAGCTGAACACTGAAGCTTTCTTT.

The J gene is TRBJ1-2, the V gene TRBV6-1, with D unresolved. Germline loops: CDR1 MNHNS, CDR2 SASEGT. The CDR3 is made up of 13 amino acids. V was clipped by 1 base and J by 8 bases, with 11 bases between them. The CDR3 region has the DNA TGTGCCAGCAGTGAAGGGGCGTATAGGGGCTACACCTTC. This translates into CASSEGAYRGYTF.

The V and J genes are TRBV4-1 and TRBJ1-4; TRBD1 is a possible D gene (5 bases). Trimming stripped 0 bases from V and 0 bases from J, with 8 bases between. The CDR3 is 16 residues long. The germline gives CDR1 MGHRA, CDR2 YSYEKL. CDR3 DNA: TGCGCCAGCAGCCAAGATGTGACAGCAACTAATGAAAAACTGTTTTTT. Translating it yields CASSQDVTATNEKLFF.

The V call is TRBV6-5, the J call TRBJ2-2, with D possibly matching TRBD1 (6 bases). CDR1 and CDR2 (germline): MNHEY, SVGAGI. Trimming pared 8 bases from V and 2 bases from J, leaving 12 bases between. The CDR3 length is 14 residues. The CDR3 DNA is TGTGCCAGCCTGAGACAGGTTAACACCGGGGAGCTGTTTTTT. It encodes CASLRQVNTGELFF.

CDR3 nucleotide sequence: TGTGCCAGCAGTCGGACTAGACCCGAGAACACCGGGGAGCTGTTTTTT. It yields the protein CASSRTRPENTGELFF. The chain employs TRBV7-7 and TRBJ2-2, with 7 positions matching TRBD2. From germline, CDR1 is SSHAT and CDR2 FNYEAQ (reference sequence). The length of the CDR3 is 16 residues. Trimming cost V 6 bases and J 1 base; bases outside gene matches: 8.

This clone was counted a few times. The rearrangement joins TRBV10-3 to TRBJ1-6; D remains unclear. V lost 3 bases and J lost 9, with 9 bases in between. From germline, CDR1 is ENHRY and CDR2 SYGVKD. The CDR3 length is 13 residues. For the CDR3, the DNA is TGTGCCATCAGTGACCAGGAGGGTTCACCCCTCCACTTT. Its protein is CAISDQEGSPLHF.

V gene TRBV7-9 combines with J gene TRBJ2-5; TRBD2 matches at 9 bases. The trim removed 4 bases at V and 9 bases at J, leaving 12 bases unmatched. The CDR3 is made up of 15 amino acids. CDR1 SEHNR and CDR2 FQNEAQ come from the germline V gene (reference sequence). The CDR3 nucleotides read TGTGCCAGCAGCTACGGGACTAGCACAACACAGGCCCAGTACTTC. This sequence encodes CASSYGTSTTQAQYF.

V is TRBV5-1 and J is TRBJ1-1; possible D gene TRBD1, 6 bases. Per the germline V gene, CDR1 is SGHRS and CDR2 is YFSETQ. The CDR3 has 13 residues. V was clipped by 4 bases and J by 4 bases, with 11 bases between them. As DNA, the CDR3 is TGCGCCAGCAGCCACAGGGTTGGCACTGAAGCTTTCTTT. This gives the protein CASSHRVGTEAFF.

This chain links TRBV4-2 with TRBJ1-2; 7 bases line up with TRBD1. The CDR3 sequence is 16 residues long. Germline lookup yields CDR1 LGHNA and CDR2 YNFKEQ. The V gene end was trimmed by 0 bases and the J gene end by 4 bases; junction bases not matched to a gene: 8. CDR3 residues: CASSQDLTGYFYGYTF. As DNA, the CDR3 is TGTGCCAGCAGCCAAGACCTGACAGGGTACTTCTATGGCTACACCTTC.

This chain connects TRBV30 to TRBJ2-3; D not certain. The CDR3 sequence is 15 residues long. Germline V CDR1 and CDR2: GTSNPN, SVGIG (reference sequence). V was trimmed by 2 bases and J by 0 bases, leaving 12 bases between them. The CDR3, as DNA: TGTGCCTGGAGTCGGGTCGGAGCTAGCACAGATACGCAGTATTTT. Translating it yields CAWSRVGASTDTQYF.

The chain links TRBV6-5 to TRBJ2-7; TRBD1 matches 9 bases. CDR3 length: 16 amino acids. The germline V gene encodes CDR1 MNHEY and CDR2 SVGAGI. After removal of 2 bases from V and 2 bases from J, the junction contained 7 bases not matched to a gene. The CDR3 DNA reads TGTGCCAGCAGTTACACCCCCGGGACAGGGCCCTACGAGCAGTACTTC. As protein: CASSYTPGTGPYEQYF.

The gene calls are TRBV14 and TRBJ2-3; 9 bases align to TRBD2. The CDR3 is 16 residues long. Unmatched junction bases numbered 11, after V lost 4 bases and J lost 6 bases. Germline V gene lookup returns CDR1 SGHDN and CDR2 FVKESK. The CDR3 protein is CASSPRAGGPMDTQYF. CDR3 DNA sequence: TGTGCCAGCAGCCCAAGGGCGGGAGGGCCGATGGATACGCAGTATTTT.